This T cell receptor beta chain was identified during a study of blood T cell repertoires in COVID-19. The wider study: Sites across the United States, Italy and Spain contributed samples from acute and convalescent COVID-19. In each case, the material was cDNA or gDNA derived from T cells, B-cell-depleted T cells, or PBMCs.

TCRdb's table, derived via immunoSEQ multiplex PCR, lists solely in-frame clones and lacks some. The profile shows under 250,000 clones, 86% of them singletons. Germline V gene lookup returns CDR1 MNHEY and CDR2 SVGAGI. CDR3 length: 14 residues. V was clipped by 8 bases and J by 5 bases, with 18 bases between them. This TCR was recovered from a man aged 40-55 years who had recovered from COVID-19. Sequencing used PBMCs or T cells enriched from blood (not recorded which). This chain uses TRBV6-5 with TRBJ1-2; a possible D gene is TRBD1 (6 bases). The DNA of the CDR3 is TGTGCCAGCTTGGTCGCACAGGGAAGTTATGGCTACACCTTC. Translating it yields CASLVAQGSYGYTF.